These T cell receptor beta chains were read from a single sample in a study of shared clonotypes between healthy human individuals. The table came from immunoSEQ multiplex PCR; TCRdb's copy has only in-frame clones and leaves some out. The table includes about 2 million clones, 90% to 95% detected once. The sample taken for sequencing was naive CD4+ T cells sorted from blood. These receptors were taken from a man younger than 35 in good health. Both conserved end residues are part of each CDR3. A D gene is named only where the DNA matches it firmly. Clone size appears in some rows only: once, few, many, or a class for an expanded clone.

J gene: TRBJ2-7
clone size: -
D gene: -
V gene: TRBV5-5
CDR3 protein: CASRLAAYEQYF
CDR3 DNA: TGTGCCAGCAGACTTGCAGCCTACGAGCAGTACTTC

J gene: TRBJ2-7
clone size: -
D gene: TRBD2
V gene: TRBV7-2
CDR3 protein: CASSSDTTSGPRYEQYF
CDR3 DNA: TGTGCCAGCAGCTCGGATACCACTAGCGGGCCTCGCTACGAGCAGTACTTC

J gene: TRBJ2-1
clone size: -
D gene: -
V gene: TRBV9
CDR3 protein: CASSPRGREPYNEQFF
CDR3 DNA: TGTGCCAGCAGCCCCCGCGGGCGGGAACCATACAATGAGCAGTTCTTC

J gene: TRBJ2-2
clone size: -
D gene: -
V gene: TRBV10-1
CDR3 protein: CASSSDWDTGELFF
CDR3 DNA: TGCGCCAGCAGTTCGGACTGGGACACCGGGGAGCTGTTTTTT

J gene: TRBJ2-3
clone size: -
D gene: -
V gene: TRBV7-8
CDR3 protein: CASSPLGLTTDTQYF
CDR3 DNA: TGTGCCAGCAGCCCCTTGGGGCTGACCACAGATACGCAGTATTTT

J gene: TRBJ2-3
clone size: once
D gene: -
V gene: TRBV7-9
CDR3 protein: CASTLPPQIDTQYF
CDR3 DNA: TGTGCCAGCACTCTCCCTCCCCAGATAGATACGCAGTATTTT

J gene: TRBJ2-1
clone size: -
D gene: TRBD2
V gene: TRBV19
CDR3 protein: CASSALTSGGTNEQFF
CDR3 DNA: TGTGCCAGTAGTGCCCTGACTAGCGGAGGTACGAATGAGCAGTTCTTC

J gene: TRBJ2-7
clone size: once
D gene: -
V gene: TRBV7-9
CDR3 protein: CASSPLLFSGTGLYEQYF
CDR3 DNA: TGTGCCAGCAGCCCTCTCCTGTTTTCCGGGACTGGACTCTACGAGCAGTACTTC

J gene: TRBJ2-7
clone size: -
D gene: TRBD2
V gene: TRBV18
CDR3 protein: CASSPPPGLAGYEQYF
CDR3 DNA: TGTGCCAGCTCGCCACCTCCGGGGCTAGCGGGCTACGAGCAGTACTTC

J gene: TRBJ1-2
clone size: once
D gene: TRBD1
V gene: TRBV19
CDR3 protein: CASSYGTGKGYGYTF
CDR3 DNA: TGTGCCAGTAGTTACGGGACAGGGAAGGGCTATGGCTACACCTTC

J gene: TRBJ2-5
clone size: -
D gene: -
V gene: TRBV10-3
CDR3 protein: CAISESTIPNEETQYF
CDR3 DNA: TGTGCCATCAGTGAGTCAACTATACCAAACGAAGAGACCCAGTACTTC

J gene: TRBJ1-6
clone size: -
D gene: -
V gene: TRBV20-1
CDR3 protein: CSARVNSPLHF
CDR3 DNA: TGCAGTGCTAGGGTTAATTCACCCCTCCACTTT

J gene: TRBJ1-1
clone size: -
D gene: TRBD1
V gene: TRBV6-5
CDR3 protein: CASSPTGLGNTEAFF
CDR3 DNA: TGTGCCAGCAGCCCGACAGGGTTGGGGAACACTGAAGCTTTCTTT

J gene: TRBJ2-1
clone size: -
D gene: TRBD2
V gene: TRBV18
CDR3 protein: CASSPSGRTYNEQFF
CDR3 DNA: TGTGCCAGCTCACCTAGCGGGAGAACCTACAATGAGCAGTTCTTC

J gene: TRBJ1-6
clone size: -
D gene: -
V gene: TRBV5-4
CDR3 protein: CASSSVGEGNSPLHF
CDR3 DNA: TGTGCCAGCAGCTCCGTGGGAGAGGGAAATTCACCCCTCCACTTT

J gene: TRBJ2-3
clone size: -
D gene: -
V gene: TRBV6-5
CDR3 protein: CASRPPGPERDTQYF
CDR3 DNA: TGTGCCAGCAGGCCGCCGGGCCCAGAGCGAGATACGCAGTATTTT

J gene: TRBJ1-1
clone size: -
D gene: -
V gene: TRBV29-1
CDR3 protein: CSVVGSMNTEAFF
CDR3 DNA: TGCAGCGTTGTCGGCAGCATGAACACTGAAGCTTTCTTT

J gene: TRBJ1-6
clone size: -
D gene: -
V gene: TRBV5-1
CDR3 protein: CASSLEGQGQGNSPLHF
CDR3 DNA: TGCGCCAGCAGTTTAGAGGGCCAGGGCCAGGGAAATTCACCCCTCCACTTT

J gene: TRBJ1-4
clone size: -
D gene: TRBD1
V gene: TRBV6-5
CDR3 protein: CASSQRTGEKLFF
CDR3 DNA: TGTGCCAGCAGTCAGAGGACAGGCGAAAAACTGTTTTTT

J gene: TRBJ2-1
clone size: -
D gene: -
V gene: TRBV5-1
CDR3 protein: CASSLEGRGAYYNEQFF
CDR3 DNA: TGCGCCAGCAGCTTGGAGGGAAGAGGGGCTTATTACAATGAGCAGTTCTTC

J gene: TRBJ1-4
clone size: -
D gene: -
V gene: TRBV4-1
CDR3 protein: CASSQAHRVATNEKLFF
CDR3 DNA: TGCGCCAGCAGCCAAGCTCACAGGGTGGCAACTAATGAAAAACTGTTTTTT

J gene: TRBJ1-6
clone size: -
D gene: -
V gene: TRBV2
CDR3 protein: CASGAVSSYNSPLHF
CDR3 DNA: TGTGCCAGCGGGGCCGTGAGCTCCTATAATTCACCCCTCCACTTT

J gene: TRBJ2-7
clone size: -
D gene: -
V gene: TRBV21-1
CDR3 protein: CASSKGPRQGVYEQYF
CDR3 DNA: TGTGCCAGCAGCAAAGGCCCCCGACAGGGCGTCTACGAGCAGTACTTC

J gene: TRBJ1-2
clone size: -
D gene: -
V gene: TRBV28
CDR3 protein: CASSLKTNYGYTF
CDR3 DNA: TGTGCCAGCAGTTTAAAAACTAACTATGGCTACACCTTC

J gene: TRBJ1-5
clone size: -
D gene: -
V gene: TRBV28
CDR3 protein: CASRSGQKSQHF
CDR3 DNA: TGTGCCAGCAGATCTGGACAGAAGTCCCAGCATTTT

J gene: TRBJ2-7
clone size: -
D gene: TRBD2
V gene: TRBV5-1
CDR3 protein: CASSLGGGGKYEQYF
CDR3 DNA: TGCGCCAGCAGCTTGGGAGGCGGGGGGAAGTACGAGCAGTACTTC

J gene: TRBJ2-2
clone size: -
D gene: TRBD2
V gene: TRBV27
CDR3 protein: CASSGLAGAGELFF
CDR3 DNA: TGTGCCAGCTCCGGACTAGCAGGGGCCGGGGAGCTGTTTTTT

J gene: TRBJ2-2
clone size: -
D gene: TRBD1
V gene: TRBV7-8
CDR3 protein: CASSYGTGSATGELFF
CDR3 DNA: TGTGCCAGCAGCTATGGGACAGGGTCGGCCACCGGGGAGCTGTTTTTT

J gene: TRBJ2-5
clone size: -
D gene: TRBD1
V gene: TRBV6-5
CDR3 protein: CASNRDRGAQTQYF
CDR3 DNA: TGTGCCAGCAACCGTGACAGGGGCGCACAGACCCAGTACTTC

J gene: TRBJ2-5
clone size: -
D gene: TRBD2
V gene: TRBV7-8
CDR3 protein: CASSIGTSGKETQYF
CDR3 DNA: TGTGCCAGCAGCATCGGGACTAGCGGAAAAGAGACCCAGTACTTC

J gene: TRBJ2-5
clone size: -
D gene: -
V gene: TRBV6-5
CDR3 protein: CASSYSHSETQYF
CDR3 DNA: TGTGCCAGCAGTTACTCGCACAGTGAGACCCAGTACTTC

J gene: TRBJ1-1
clone size: -
D gene: -
V gene: TRBV30
CDR3 protein: CAWRDRIDTEAFF
CDR3 DNA: TGTGCCTGGAGAGACAGGATAGACACTGAAGCTTTCTTT

J gene: TRBJ1-6
clone size: -
D gene: TRBD1
V gene: TRBV9
CDR3 protein: CASSATGDSPLHF
CDR3 DNA: TGTGCCAGCAGCGCCACAGGGGATTCACCCCTCCACTTT

J gene: TRBJ1-1
clone size: -
D gene: -
V gene: TRBV7-9
CDR3 protein: CASSPRQALVNTEAFF
CDR3 DNA: TGTGCCAGCAGCCCTCGACAGGCCCTTGTGAACACTGAAGCTTTCTTT

J gene: TRBJ2-7
clone size: -
D gene: TRBD2
V gene: TRBV13
CDR3 protein: CASSPRPPGLAVAYEQYF
CDR3 DNA: TGTGCCAGCAGCCCGCGACCGCCGGGACTAGCGGTAGCCTACGAGCAGTACTTC

J gene: TRBJ2-3
clone size: -
D gene: TRBD2
V gene: TRBV2
CDR3 protein: CASSGTSGNTQYF
CDR3 DNA: TGTGCCAGCAGCGGGACTAGCGGAAATACGCAGTATTTT

J gene: TRBJ2-5
clone size: -
D gene: TRBD1
V gene: TRBV5-6
CDR3 protein: CASSLVGQGAGETQYF
CDR3 DNA: TGTGCCAGCAGCTTGGTGGGACAGGGGGCAGGAGAGACCCAGTACTTC

J gene: TRBJ1-4
clone size: -
D gene: TRBD1
V gene: TRBV4-3
CDR3 protein: CASSQLTGGPNEKLFF
CDR3 DNA: TGCGCCAGCAGCCAACTCACAGGGGGCCCTAATGAAAAACTGTTTTTT

J gene: TRBJ2-5
clone size: -
D gene: TRBD1
V gene: TRBV2
CDR3 protein: CASRTGTGGLETQYF
CDR3 DNA: TGTGCCAGCAGGACCGGGACAGGGGGCTTGGAGACCCAGTACTTC

J gene: TRBJ1-4
clone size: -
D gene: TRBD1
V gene: TRBV6-6
CDR3 protein: CASSPPTGQNEKLFF
CDR3 DNA: TGTGCCAGCAGTCCGCCGACAGGGCAGAATGAAAAACTGTTTTTT

J gene: TRBJ2-7
clone size: -
D gene: TRBD2
V gene: TRBV2
CDR3 protein: CASRAPSGNYEQYF
CDR3 DNA: TGTGCCAGCAGAGCACCTAGCGGGAACTACGAGCAGTACTTC

J gene: TRBJ1-2
clone size: -
D gene: TRBD1
V gene: TRBV2
CDR3 protein: CASSRQTGAAYGYTF
CDR3 DNA: TGTGCCAGCAGTAGACAAACAGGGGCCGCCTATGGCTACACCTTC

J gene: TRBJ1-5
clone size: -
D gene: -
V gene: TRBV30
CDR3 protein: CAWSGGVSNQPQHF
CDR3 DNA: TGTGCCTGGAGTGGGGGGGTTAGCAATCAGCCCCAGCATTTT

J gene: TRBJ1-1
clone size: many
D gene: -
V gene: TRBV4-1
CDR3 protein: CASSLGTDSRPTQAFF
CDR3 DNA: TGCGCCAGCAGCCTCGGCACCGACAGTAGACCGACTCAAGCTTTCTTT

J gene: TRBJ2-3
clone size: once
D gene: TRBD1
V gene: TRBV2
CDR3 protein: CASSAGTGYTDTQYF
CDR3 DNA: TGTGCCAGCAGTGCCGGGACAGGGTACACAGATACGCAGTATTTT

J gene: TRBJ2-1
clone size: -
D gene: -
V gene: TRBV30
CDR3 protein: CAWDRDEGYNEQFF
CDR3 DNA: TGTGCCTGGGATCGGGATGAGGGCTACAATGAGCAGTTCTTC

J gene: TRBJ2-1
clone size: -
D gene: -
V gene: TRBV9
CDR3 protein: CASSVAGSNEQFF
CDR3 DNA: TGTGCCAGCAGCGTAGCAGGGTCCAATGAGCAGTTCTTC

J gene: TRBJ1-1
clone size: -
D gene: -
V gene: TRBV9
CDR3 protein: CASSVVGGMNTEAFF
CDR3 DNA: TGTGCCAGCAGCGTAGTGGGAGGGATGAACACTGAAGCTTTCTTT

J gene: TRBJ2-3
clone size: -
D gene: -
V gene: TRBV11-2
CDR3 protein: CASSLESASANTDTQYF
CDR3 DNA: TGTGCCAGCAGCTTAGAGTCCGCTAGCGCGAACACAGATACGCAGTATTTT

J gene: TRBJ2-5
clone size: -
D gene: TRBD1
V gene: TRBV5-4
CDR3 protein: CASRFPGQGFFVWETQYF
CDR3 DNA: TGTGCCAGCAGGTTTCCGGGACAGGGGTTTTTCGTGTGGGAGACCCAGTACTTC

J gene: TRBJ2-7
clone size: -
D gene: -
V gene: TRBV6-5
CDR3 protein: CASSYSAGVRYEQYF
CDR3 DNA: TGTGCCAGCAGTTACTCTGCCGGGGTCCGCTACGAGCAGTACTTC

J gene: TRBJ1-2
clone size: -
D gene: -
V gene: TRBV19
CDR3 protein: CASGTGTFYGYTF
CDR3 DNA: TGTGCCAGTGGGACCGGGACATTCTATGGCTACACCTTC